Shown below are 17 T cell receptor beta chains from a single sample sequenced in a study of blood T cell repertoires in COVID-19. TCRdb's copy holds only in-frame clones and misses some; the assay was immunoSEQ multiplex PCR. The sample records over 70,000 clones, over 60% being singletons. Material: peripheral blood. These receptors were obtained from a man in his sixties or seventies with acute or convalescent COVID-19.

The chain is built from TRBV28 and TRBJ2-1, with TRBD1 matching over 7 bases. Unmatched junction bases numbered 11, after V lost 7 bases and J lost 5 bases. Germline V CDR1 and CDR2: MDHEN, SYDVKM. The CDR3 totals 15 residues. CDR3 sequence: CASNLGDRVNNEQFF. The CDR3, as DNA: TGTGCCAGCAACCTGGGAGACAGGGTAAACAATGAGCAGTTCTTC.

The V gene is TRBV9, the J gene TRBJ1-6; no firm D call. The germline V and J ends were trimmed by 1 base and 5 bases, with 4 bases remaining between them. In germline, CDR1 is SGDLS, CDR2 YYNGEE. This CDR3 has 13 residues. The chain's CDR3 is CASSVNNNSPLHF. As DNA, the CDR3 is TGTGCCAGCAGCGTAAACAATAATTCACCCCTCCACTTT.

CDR3 protein: CASSIPGQGSGSYGYTF. CDR3 DNA sequence: TGTGCCAGCAGCATCCCGGGACAGGGAAGTGGCAGCTATGGCTACACCTTC. This sequence joins TRBV5-4 and TRBJ1-2; 9 nucleotides agree with TRBD1. Germline CDR1 SGHNT, CDR2 YYREEE (reference sequence). V trimming: 4 bases; J trimming: 4 bases; junction bases outside the gene matches: 14. This CDR3 comprises 17 residues.

The chain is built from TRBV7-9 and TRBJ1-4; 8 bases align to TRBD1. V lost 6 bases, J lost 4 bases, and 7 bases stayed unmatched. This CDR3 contains 15 residues. The germline V gene has CDR1 SEHNR and CDR2 FQNEAQ (reference sequence). The CDR3 nucleotides are TGTGCCAGCAGTCTACAGGGGGGATATAATGAAAAACTGTTTTTT. It yields the protein CASSLQGGYNEKLFF.

At least ten counts were recorded for this clone. The gene calls are TRBV5-1 and TRBJ1-6, with 11 bases that match TRBD1. Germline loops: CDR1 SGHRS, CDR2 YFSETQ. The trim removed 4 bases at V and 6 bases at J, leaving 3 bases unmatched. This CDR3 region has 15 residues. The CDR3: CASSTGTGGNSPLHF. The DNA of the CDR3 is TGCGCCAGCAGCACCGGGACAGGGGGTAATTCACCCCTCCACTTT.

The J gene is TRBJ2-5, the V gene TRBV19, with 7 positions matching TRBD1. The V gene's germline CDR1 is LNHDA and CDR2 SQIVND (reference sequence). V lost 5 bases and J lost 5; bases outside the gene matches: 11. This CDR3 comprises 15 residues. The CDR3 region is CASSSGGHGQETQYF. CDR3 DNA sequence: TGTGCCAGTAGTTCAGGGGGTCACGGACAGGAGACCCAGTACTTC.

V is TRBV7-2 and J is TRBJ1-2; D may be TRBD1 (6 bases). The V gene lost 6 bases and the J gene lost 3 bases, with 14 bases spanning the gap. This CDR3 has 14 amino acids. The V gene's germline CDR1 is SGHTA and CDR2 FQGNSA. CDR3 in DNA: TGTGCCAGCAGGGACAGAGAGTTTGACTATGGCTACACCTTC. Amino acids: CASRDREFDYGYTF.

The genes are TRBV28 and TRBJ1-4, with 7 nucleotides matching TRBD1. The CDR3 has 15 residues. Looked up from germline, CDR1 is MDHEN and CDR2 is SYDVKM. With V trimmed by 4 bases and J by 8 bases, 10 bases remained unmatched. CDR3 region: CASSSDTKGGEKLFF. The CDR3 bases are TGTGCCAGCAGTTCGGACACAAAAGGGGGCGAAAAACTGTTTTTT.

The CDR3 here is CASSPPPTGNEQYF. The CDR3 coding sequence is TGTGCCAGCTCACCACCCCCGACAGGGAACGAGCAGTACTTC. The V call is TRBV18, the J call TRBJ2-7; 7 nucleotides agree with TRBD1. This CDR3 is built from 14 residues. V lost 0 bases to trimming and J lost 5 bases; unmatched junction nucleotides: 4. Germline CDR1 KGHSH, CDR2 LQKENI.

The V and J genes are TRBV6-2 or TRBV6-3 and TRBJ1-6, with 7 bases fitting TRBD1. Germline V gene data show CDR1 as MNHEY and CDR2 as SVGEGT. The CDR3 has 15 residues. V lost 8 bases to trimming and J lost 7 bases; unmatched junction nucleotides: 11. This CDR3 is CASRSSGTENSPLHF. Here the CDR3 DNA reads TGTGCCAGCCGTTCATCCGGGACAGAAAATTCACCCCTCCACTTT.

Relative to its sample, this clone is medium-sized. V gene TRBV7-3 combines with J gene TRBJ1-6, with a possible D match to TRBD1 (5 bases). There are 13 residues in the CDR3. V lost 2 bases and J 9 bases, leaving 8 bases between the germline ends. Germline CDR1 is SGHTA and CDR2 is FQGTGA. The CDR3, as DNA: TGTGCCAGCAGCTTACAGGGAGGTTCACCCCTCCACTTT. Amino acid sequence: CASSLQGGSPLHF.

This clone showed up just a few times. The CDR3: CASSLGTGGRTDTQYF. In DNA, the CDR3 is TGCGCCAGCAGCTTGGGGACAGGGGGCCGCACAGATACGCAGTATTTT. This sequence joins TRBV5-1 and TRBJ2-3, with 11 bases identical to TRBD1. The length of the CDR3 is 16 residues. The V segment lost 0 bases and the J segment 1 base; nucleotides outside the gene matches: 1. Germline loops: CDR1 SGHRS, CDR2 YFSETQ.

This clone has just one count. The chain employs TRBV6-1 and TRBJ1-2; no reliable D call. Trimming removed 2 bases at V and 8 bases at J, with 12 bases between. Per germline, CDR1 MNHNS and CDR2 SASEGT. This CDR3 contains 13 residues. CDR3 bases: TGTGCCAGCAGTGAACTCGGCTTCGGGGGCTACACCTTC. Translation gives CASSELGFGGYTF.

The chain carries TRBV3-1 (or the pseudogene TRBV3-2) and TRBJ1-1; 9 positions agree with TRBD1. Looked up from germline, CDR1 is LGHDT and CDR2 is YNNKEL (reference sequence). V trimming: 4 bases; J trimming: 6 bases; junction bases outside the gene matches: 9. This CDR3 has 15 residues. The CDR3 region has the DNA TGTGCCAGCAGCCCCCGGGACAGGGAGCATTCTGAAGCTTTCTTT. Translated: CASSPRDREHSEAFF.

The chain joins TRBV11-2 to TRBJ2-2, with a weak D call TRBD2 (5 bases). Germline CDR1 is SGHAT and CDR2 is FQNNGV. Trimming took 6 bases from V and 2 from J, leaving 13 bases between them. This CDR3 has 15 amino acids. CDR3 coding DNA: TGTGCCAGCAGACCTATACGGGATAACACCGGGGAGCTGTTTTTT. Translated, it gives CASRPIRDNTGELFF. Combining the CDR3 with reference TRBV11-2 and TRBJ2-2 gives the whole variable domain EAGVAQSPRYKIIEKRQSVAFWCNPISGHATLYWYQQILGQGPKLLIQFQNNGVVDDSQLPKDRFSAERLKGVDSTLKIQPAKLEDSAVYLCASRPIRDNTGELFFGEGSRLTVL.

The V gene is TRBV7-9, the J gene TRBJ1-4; 10 bases align to TRBD1. J lost 8 bases, V lost 6 bases, and 9 bases had no gene match. CDR3 size: 15 residues. Germline CDR1 SEHNR, CDR2 FQNEAQ (reference sequence). The CDR3: CASSLQDRGVEKLFF. Written as DNA, the CDR3 is TGTGCCAGCAGTCTTCAGGACAGGGGGGTCGAAAAACTGTTTTTT.

V gene TRBV2 combines with J gene TRBJ1-1; D is unclear. Germline CDR1 reads SNHLY; CDR2 reads FYNNEI. The V end lost 1 base, the J end lost 6 bases, and 9 bases lay between the germline ends. The CDR3 runs 13 residues. For the CDR3, the DNA is TGTGCCAGCAGTGAAGGTCGAGGAGCTGAAGCTTTCTTT. Encoded protein: CASSEGRGAEAFF.